The entry that follows covers one T cell receptor beta chain sequence. Its antigen is undetermined. Libraries were made from TCR beta cDNA, and they carried unique molecular identifiers. Starting from about 0.98 to 11 million T cells, the study yielded 500,000 or so cDNA molecules. One entry per CDR3 protein results from TCRdb running MiXCR on the PCR reads. The top ten hold 4.9% of the sample, which has 650,000 to 900,000 distinct CDR3 sequences, 35% to 55% seen once. CDR1 and CDR2 from the germline V gene are MNHEY and SVGEGT. The CDR3 has 16 amino acids. The V segment lost 6 bases and the J segment 6 bases; nucleotides outside the gene matches: 12. This sample is part of a study of post-analysis software for immune sequencing data. Study at large: Recorded subtypes: relapsing-remitting, secondary progressive, progressive-relapsing; some patients unannotated.

Whole-study results and caveats: Included in a set of roughly five TRBV segments more frequent in patients than controls were TRBV5-6, TRBV5-1 and TRBV20-1. The authors found that F measure strongly co-clustered same-batch samples. Relative to controls, patients with multiple sclerosis showed significantly lower normalized Chao1 diversity.

The V call is TRBV6-2 or TRBV6-3, the J call TRBJ2-1; 9 nucleotides line up with TRBD1. The receptor comes from a girl aged 10 to 17 with multiple sclerosis. The sample taken for sequencing was blood. The CDR3 region has the DNA TGTGCCAGCAGGGGAGTTGGGACAGGGACCCCCAATGAGCAGTTCTTC. Amino acid sequence: CASRGVGTGTPNEQFF.